This entry lists 9 T cell receptor beta chains sequenced from one sample in a study of response to subunit inactivated influenza vaccine. One entry per CDR3 protein results from TCRdb running MiXCR on the RT-PCR reads. The table records over 400,000 distinct CDR3 sequences, around 9.9% of them present only once. The specimen comprised PBMCs from blood, sampled 40 to 50 days after vaccination. Receptor source: a man between 45 and 60 years old who received an inactivated influenza vaccine.

This clonotype was detected ten times or more. A junction boundary mismatches the germline segment, possibly from a read error. The chain combines TRBV7-9 with TRBJ2-7; TRBD1 matches 7 bases. This CDR3 is built from 15 residues. Germline CDR1 is SEHNR and CDR2 is FQNEAQ (reference sequence). The CDR3 loop reads CASSLHTGVSNEQYF. The CDR3 bases are TGTGCCAGCAGCTTACATACAGGGGTCTCCAACGAGCAGTACTTC.

The table lists this clonotype with a few counts. The chain combines TRBV9 with TRBJ2-2; the D is unclear. The V end lost 3 bases, the J end lost 4 bases, and 10 bases lay between the germline ends. CDR1 is SGDLS and CDR2 is YYNGEE in the germline V gene. The CDR3 is made up of 14 amino acids. CDR3: CASSDRVGTGELFF. CDR3 nucleotide sequence: TGTGCCAGCAGCGACCGCGTGGGCACCGGGGAGCTGTTTTTT.

The V and J genes are TRBV28 and TRBJ2-7; 11 bases fit TRBD1. This CDR3 spans 14 amino acids. CDR1 and CDR2 (germline): MDHEN, SYDVKM. V was clipped by 6 bases and J by 6 bases; unmatched bases: 7. The CDR3 is CASSSGQGGLEQYF. The CDR3 nucleotides read TGTGCCAGCAGCTCGGGACAGGGGGGCCTCGAGCAGTACTTC.

This clonotype was seen a few times. J is TRBJ2-5 and V is TRBV20-1; TRBD2 agrees at 8 bases. CDR1 is DFQATT, CDR2 SNEGSKA, per germline (reference sequence). CDR3 length: 16 amino acids. V was pared by 6 bases and J by 5 bases, with 17 bases of the junction left unmatched. The CDR3 spells CSATQSAGGFHETQYF. The CDR3 DNA sequence: TGCAGTGCAACCCAGTCGGCGGGGGGTTTCCACGAGACCCAGTACTTC.

This chain joins TRBV9 and TRBJ2-5; 10 nucleotides match TRBD1. The germline gives CDR1 SGDLS, CDR2 YYNGEE. V shed 0 bases, J shed 3 bases, and the junction held 5 bases outside the gene matches. CDR3 length: 16 amino acids. The CDR3 DNA is TGTGCCAGCAGCGTAGGGGACAGGGGACTTAAAGAGACCCAGTACTTC. Translation gives CASSVGDRGLKETQYF.

This chain joins TRBV7-3 and TRBJ2-3; the match to TRBD2 covers 12 bases. CDR3 length: 17 amino acids. The V gene end was trimmed by 5 bases and the J gene end by 6 bases; junction bases not matched to a gene: 12. Germline CDR1 SGHTA, CDR2 FQGTGA. The CDR3 DNA reads TGTGCCAGCAGCAACGGACTAGCGGGATTCGCCAGTGATACGCAGTATTTT. It translates to CASSNGLAGFASDTQYF.

The chain employs TRBV20-1 and TRBJ1-3, with D possibly TRBD1 on 6 matching bases. The V gene lost 4 bases and the J gene lost 8 bases, with 18 bases spanning the gap. This CDR3 is 14 amino acids long. In germline, CDR1 is DFQATT, CDR2 SNEGSKA (reference sequence). CDR3 DNA sequence: TGCAGTGCTATACAGGGATTGGCGTCTGACACCATATATTTT. Protein sequence: CSAIQGLASDTIYF.

This clonotype was counted between two and nine times. J is TRBJ2-2 and V is TRBV7-6, with 9 bases fitting TRBD2. Germline-derived CDR1 and CDR2 are SGHVS and FNYEAQ. V was clipped by 5 bases and J by 2 bases; unmatched bases: 18. The CDR3 sequence is 20 residues long. In DNA, the CDR3 is TGTGCCAGCAGCGAGGGGACACCCTATTTTAGCGGGGGAAACACCGGGGAGCTGTTTTTT. Amino acid sequence: CASSEGTPYFSGGNTGELFF. The whole variable domain, remainder taken from reference TRBV7-6 and TRBJ2-2, is GAGVSQSPRYKVTKRGQDVALRCDPISGHVSLYWYRQALGQGPEFLTYFNYEAQQDKSGLPNDRFSAERPEGSISTLTIQRTEQRDSAMYRCASSEGTPYFSGGNTGELFFGEGSRLTVL.

The table lists this clonotype with many counts. This chain links TRBV12-3 or TRBV12-4 with TRBJ1-1; D is uncertain. CDR3 length: 13 amino acids. The V gene lost 2 bases and the J gene lost 5 bases, with 9 bases spanning the gap. In DNA form, the CDR3 reads TGTGCCAGCAGTTTATTCGCGGGAACTGAAGCTTTCTTT. This translates into CASSLFAGTEAFF.